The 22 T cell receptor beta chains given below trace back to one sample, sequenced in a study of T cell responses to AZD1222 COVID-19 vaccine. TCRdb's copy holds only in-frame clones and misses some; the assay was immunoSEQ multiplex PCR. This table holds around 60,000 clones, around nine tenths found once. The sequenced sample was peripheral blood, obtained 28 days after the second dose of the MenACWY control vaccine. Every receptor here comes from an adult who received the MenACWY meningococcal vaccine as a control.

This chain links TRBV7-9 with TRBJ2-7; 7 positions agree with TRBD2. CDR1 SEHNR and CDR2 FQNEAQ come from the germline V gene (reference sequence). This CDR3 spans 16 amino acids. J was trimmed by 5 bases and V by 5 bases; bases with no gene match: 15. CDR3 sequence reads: CASSLGAGEVRHEQYF. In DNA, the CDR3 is TGTGCCAGCAGCCTCGGTGCGGGAGAGGTTCGCCACGAGCAGTACTTC. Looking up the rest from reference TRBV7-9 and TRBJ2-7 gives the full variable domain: DTGVSQNPRHKITKRGQNVTFRCDPISEHNRLYWYRQTLGQGPEFLTYFQNEAQLEKSRLLSDRFSAERPKGSFSTLEIQRTEQGDSAMYLCASSLGAGEVRHEQYFGPGTRLTVT.

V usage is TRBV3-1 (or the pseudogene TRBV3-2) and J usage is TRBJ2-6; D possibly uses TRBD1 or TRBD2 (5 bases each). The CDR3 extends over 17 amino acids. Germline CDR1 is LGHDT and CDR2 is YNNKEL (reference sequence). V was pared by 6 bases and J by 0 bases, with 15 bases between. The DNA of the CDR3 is TGTGCCAGCAGGGGGACGGGTAGGGGCTCTGGGGCCAACGTCCTGACTTTC. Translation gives CASRGTGRGSGANVLTF.

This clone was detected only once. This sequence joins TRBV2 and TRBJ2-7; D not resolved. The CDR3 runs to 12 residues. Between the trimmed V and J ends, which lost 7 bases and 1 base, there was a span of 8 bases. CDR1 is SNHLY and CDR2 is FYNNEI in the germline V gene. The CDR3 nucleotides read TGTGCCAGCATGAGAAAGTCCTACGAGCAGTACTTC. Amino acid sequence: CASMRKSYEQYF. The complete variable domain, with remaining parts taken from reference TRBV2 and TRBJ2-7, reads EPEVTQTPSHQVTQMGQEVILRCVPISNHLYFYWYRQILGQKVEFLVSFYNNEISEKSEIFDDQFSVERPDGSNFTLKIRSTKLEDSAMYFCASMRKSYEQYFGPGTRLTVT.

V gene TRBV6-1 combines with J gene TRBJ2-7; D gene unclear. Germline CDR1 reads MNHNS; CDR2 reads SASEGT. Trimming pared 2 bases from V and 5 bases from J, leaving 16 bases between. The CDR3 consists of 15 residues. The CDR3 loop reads CASSERKAKSDEQYF. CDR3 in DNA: TGTGCCAGCAGTGAACGAAAGGCCAAGAGCGACGAGCAGTACTTC.

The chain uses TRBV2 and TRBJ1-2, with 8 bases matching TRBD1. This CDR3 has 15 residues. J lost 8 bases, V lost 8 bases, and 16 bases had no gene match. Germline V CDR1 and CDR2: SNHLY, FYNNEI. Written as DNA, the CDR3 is TGTGCCAGCTCCAGGGGGCAGGGGGCAACCTACGGCTACACCTTC. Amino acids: CASSRGQGATYGYTF. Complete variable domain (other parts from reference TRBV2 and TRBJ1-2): EPEVTQTPSHQVTQMGQEVILRCVPISNHLYFYWYRQILGQKVEFLVSFYNNEISEKSEIFDDQFSVERPDGSNFTLKIRSTKLEDSAMYFCASSRGQGATYGYTFGSGTRLTVV.

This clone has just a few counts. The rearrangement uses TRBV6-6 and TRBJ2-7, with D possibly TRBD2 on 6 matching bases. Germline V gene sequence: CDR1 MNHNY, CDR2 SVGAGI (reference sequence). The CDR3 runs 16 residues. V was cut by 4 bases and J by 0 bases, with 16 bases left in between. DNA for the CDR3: TGTGCCAGCAGTTCAAGAGTAGCGGTAAGCTCCTACGAGCAGTACTTC. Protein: CASSSRVAVSSYEQYF.

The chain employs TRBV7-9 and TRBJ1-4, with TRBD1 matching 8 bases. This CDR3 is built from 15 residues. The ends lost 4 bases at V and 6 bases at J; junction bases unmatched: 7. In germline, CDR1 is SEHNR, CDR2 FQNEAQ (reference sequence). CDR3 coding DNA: TGTGCCAGCAGCTCCGGGGACAGGCCTTATGAAAAACTGTTTTTT. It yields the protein CASSSGDRPYEKLFF.

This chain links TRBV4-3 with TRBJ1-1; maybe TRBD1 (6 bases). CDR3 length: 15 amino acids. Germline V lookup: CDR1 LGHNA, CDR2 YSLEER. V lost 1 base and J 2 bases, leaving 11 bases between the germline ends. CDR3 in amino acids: CASSQAGAGNTEAFF. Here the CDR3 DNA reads TGCGCCAGCAGCCAAGCGGGGGCGGGAAACACTGAAGCTTTCTTT.

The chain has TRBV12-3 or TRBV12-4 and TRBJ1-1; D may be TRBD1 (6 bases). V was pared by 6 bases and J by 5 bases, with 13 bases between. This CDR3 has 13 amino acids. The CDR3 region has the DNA TGTGCCAGCAGGCGACAGGAAACGACTGAAGCTTTCTTT. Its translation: CASRRQETTEAFF.

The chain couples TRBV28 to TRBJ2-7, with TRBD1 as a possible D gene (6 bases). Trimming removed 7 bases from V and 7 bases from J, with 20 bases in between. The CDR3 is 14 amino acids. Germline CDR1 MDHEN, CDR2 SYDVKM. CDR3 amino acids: CASTPGGPPWEQYF. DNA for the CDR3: TGTGCCAGCACCCCTGGGGGCCCTCCTTGGGAGCAGTACTTC.

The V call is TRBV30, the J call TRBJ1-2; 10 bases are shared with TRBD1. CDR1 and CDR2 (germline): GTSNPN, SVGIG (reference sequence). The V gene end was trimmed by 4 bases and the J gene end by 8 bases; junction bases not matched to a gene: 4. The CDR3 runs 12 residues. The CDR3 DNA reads TGTGCCTGGAAGACAGGGGGCGGAGGCTACACCTTC. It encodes CAWKTGGGGYTF.

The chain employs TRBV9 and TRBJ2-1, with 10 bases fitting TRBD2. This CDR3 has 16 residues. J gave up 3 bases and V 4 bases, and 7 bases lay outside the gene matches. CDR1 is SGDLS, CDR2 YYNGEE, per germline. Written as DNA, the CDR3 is TGTGCCAGCAGCCATTCTAGCGGGAGTGTCTACAATGAGCAGTTCTTC. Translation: CASSHSSGSVYNEQFF.

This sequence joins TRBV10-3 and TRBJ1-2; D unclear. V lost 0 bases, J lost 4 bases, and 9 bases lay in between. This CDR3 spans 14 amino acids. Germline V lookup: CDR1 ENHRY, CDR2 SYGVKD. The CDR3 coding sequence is TGTGCCATCAGTGAGTCAGGCAGATTCTATGGCTACACCTTC. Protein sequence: CAISESGRFYGYTF.

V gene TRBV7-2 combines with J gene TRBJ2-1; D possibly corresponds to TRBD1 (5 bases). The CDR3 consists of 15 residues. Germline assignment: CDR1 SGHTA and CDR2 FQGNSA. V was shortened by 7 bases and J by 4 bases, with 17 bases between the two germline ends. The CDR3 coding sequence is TGTGCCAGCAACCTTGGGCCAGGGTCGTACAATGAGCAGTTCTTC. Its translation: CASNLGPGSYNEQFF. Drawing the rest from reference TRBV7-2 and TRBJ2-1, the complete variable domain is GAGVSQSPSNKVTEKGKDVELRCDPISGHTALYWYRQSLGQGLEFLIYFQGNSAPDKSGLPSDRFSAERTGGSVSTLTIQRTQQEDSAVYLCASNLGPGSYNEQFFGPGTRLTVL.

The CDR3 reads CASSQEGTGLHEQYF. The DNA for the CDR3 is TGCGCCAGCAGCCAAGAAGGGACAGGCTTACACGAGCAGTACTTC. This chain links TRBV4-1 with TRBJ2-7, with TRBD1 identical over 8 bases. Germline CDR1 and CDR2: MGHRA and YSYEKL. Germline trimming cut 0 bases from V and 5 bases from J; bases unmatched to any gene: 6. CDR3 length equals 15 residues.

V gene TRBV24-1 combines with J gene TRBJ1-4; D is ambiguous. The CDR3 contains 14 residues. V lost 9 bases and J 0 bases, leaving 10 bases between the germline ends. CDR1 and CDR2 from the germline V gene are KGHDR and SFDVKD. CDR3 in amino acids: CATADASTNEKLFF. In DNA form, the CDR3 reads TGTGCCACCGCGGATGCTTCAACTAATGAAAAACTGTTTTTT.

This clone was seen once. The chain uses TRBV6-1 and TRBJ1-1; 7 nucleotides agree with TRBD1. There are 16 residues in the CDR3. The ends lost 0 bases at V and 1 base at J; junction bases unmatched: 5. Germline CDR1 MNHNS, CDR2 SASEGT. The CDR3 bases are TGTGCCAGCAGTGAAGCCCCGACAGGGAGGAACACTGAAGCTTTCTTT. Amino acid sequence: CASSEAPTGRNTEAFF.

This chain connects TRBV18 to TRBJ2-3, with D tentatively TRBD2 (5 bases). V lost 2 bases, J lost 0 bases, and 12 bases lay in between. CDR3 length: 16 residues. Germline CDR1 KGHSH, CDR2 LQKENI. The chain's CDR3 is CASSPGRHTSTDTQYF. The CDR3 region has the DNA TGTGCCAGCTCACCAGGGAGACACACTAGCACAGATACGCAGTATTTT.

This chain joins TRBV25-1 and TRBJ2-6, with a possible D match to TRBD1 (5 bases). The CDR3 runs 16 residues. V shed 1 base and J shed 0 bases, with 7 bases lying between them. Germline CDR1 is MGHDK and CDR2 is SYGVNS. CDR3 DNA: TGTGCCAGCAGTGAATCAGGGAACTCTGGGGCCAACGTCCTGACTTTC. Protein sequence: CASSESGNSGANVLTF.

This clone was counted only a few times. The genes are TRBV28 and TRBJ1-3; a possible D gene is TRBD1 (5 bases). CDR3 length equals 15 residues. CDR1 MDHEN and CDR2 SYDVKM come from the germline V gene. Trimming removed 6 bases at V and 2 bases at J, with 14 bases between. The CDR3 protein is CASRGSDTTGNTIYF. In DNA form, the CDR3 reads TGTGCCAGCAGGGGTTCGGACACTACTGGAAACACCATATATTTT.

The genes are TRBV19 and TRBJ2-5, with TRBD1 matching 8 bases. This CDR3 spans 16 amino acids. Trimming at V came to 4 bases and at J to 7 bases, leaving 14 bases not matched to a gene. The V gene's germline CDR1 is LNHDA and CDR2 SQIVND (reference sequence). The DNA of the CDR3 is TGTGCCAGTAGTAGGGGGGCGGACAGGGCCGTGGTGACCCAGTACTTC. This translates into CASSRGADRAVVTQYF.

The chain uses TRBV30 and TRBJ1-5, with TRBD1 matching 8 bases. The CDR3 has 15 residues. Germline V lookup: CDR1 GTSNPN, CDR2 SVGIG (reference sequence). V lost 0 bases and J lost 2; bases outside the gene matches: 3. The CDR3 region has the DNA TGTGCCTGGAGTGTACAGGGGGTCGGCAATCAGCCCCAGCATTTT. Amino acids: CAWSVQGVGNQPQHF.